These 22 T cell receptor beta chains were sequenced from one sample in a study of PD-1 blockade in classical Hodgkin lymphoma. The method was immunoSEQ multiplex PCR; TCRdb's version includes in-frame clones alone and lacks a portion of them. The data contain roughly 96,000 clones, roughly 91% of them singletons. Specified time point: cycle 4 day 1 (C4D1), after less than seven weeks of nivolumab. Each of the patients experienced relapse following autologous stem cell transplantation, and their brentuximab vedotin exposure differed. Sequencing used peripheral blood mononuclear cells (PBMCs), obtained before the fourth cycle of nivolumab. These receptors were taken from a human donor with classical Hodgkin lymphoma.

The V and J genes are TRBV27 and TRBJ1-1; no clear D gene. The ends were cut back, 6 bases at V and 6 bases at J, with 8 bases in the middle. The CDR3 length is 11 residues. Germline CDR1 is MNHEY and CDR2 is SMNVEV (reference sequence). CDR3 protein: CASSSPSEAFF. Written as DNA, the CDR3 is TGTGCCAGCAGCTCTCCGTCTGAAGCTTTCTTT.

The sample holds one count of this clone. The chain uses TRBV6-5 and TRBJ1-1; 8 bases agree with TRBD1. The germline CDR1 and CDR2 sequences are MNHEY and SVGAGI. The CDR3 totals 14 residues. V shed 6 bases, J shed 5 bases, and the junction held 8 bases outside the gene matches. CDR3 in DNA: TGTGCCAGCAGGCTCACAGGGGGTGGTACTGAAGCTTTCTTT. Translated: CASRLTGGGTEAFF.

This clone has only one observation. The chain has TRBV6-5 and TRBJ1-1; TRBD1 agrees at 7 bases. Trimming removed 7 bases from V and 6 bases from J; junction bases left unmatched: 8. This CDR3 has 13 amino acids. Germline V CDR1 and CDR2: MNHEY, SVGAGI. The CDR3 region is CASTALTGAEAFF. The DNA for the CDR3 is TGTGCCAGCACCGCCTTAACAGGGGCTGAAGCTTTCTTT.

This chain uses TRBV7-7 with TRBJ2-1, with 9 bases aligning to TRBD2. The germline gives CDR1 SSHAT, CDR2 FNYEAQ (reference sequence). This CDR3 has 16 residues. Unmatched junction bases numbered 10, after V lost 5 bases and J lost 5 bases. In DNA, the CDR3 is TGTGCCAGCAGCACTCCTCCGGGACTAGCAGACAATGAGCAGTTCTTC. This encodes CASSTPPGLADNEQFF. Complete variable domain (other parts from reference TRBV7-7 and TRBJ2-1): GAGVSQSPRYKVTKRGQDVTLRCDPISSHATLYWYQQALGQGPEFLTYFNYEAQPDKSGLPSDRFSAERPEGSISTLTIQRTEQRDSAMYRCASSTPPGLADNEQFFGPGTRLTVL.

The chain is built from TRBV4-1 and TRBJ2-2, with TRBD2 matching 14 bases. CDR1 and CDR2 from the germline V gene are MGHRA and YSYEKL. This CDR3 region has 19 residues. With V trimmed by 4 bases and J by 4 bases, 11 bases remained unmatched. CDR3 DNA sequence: TGCGCCAGCAGCCCGCGTCCCGGGACTAGCGGGAGTGGCACCGGGGAGCTGTTTTTT. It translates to CASSPRPGTSGSGTGELFF.

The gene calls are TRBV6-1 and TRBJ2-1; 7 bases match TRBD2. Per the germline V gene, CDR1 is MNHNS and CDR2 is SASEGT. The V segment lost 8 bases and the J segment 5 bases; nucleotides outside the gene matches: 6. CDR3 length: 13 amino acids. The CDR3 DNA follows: TGTGCCAGCGGAGCGCGGGAGAACAATGAGCAGTTCTTC. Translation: CASGARENNEQFF.

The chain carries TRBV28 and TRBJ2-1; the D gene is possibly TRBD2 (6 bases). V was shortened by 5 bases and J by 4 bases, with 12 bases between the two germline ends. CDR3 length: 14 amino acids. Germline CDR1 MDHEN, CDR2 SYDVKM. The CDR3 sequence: CASSPGTPYNEQFF. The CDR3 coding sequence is TGTGCCAGCAGTCCCGGGACTCCGTACAATGAGCAGTTCTTC.

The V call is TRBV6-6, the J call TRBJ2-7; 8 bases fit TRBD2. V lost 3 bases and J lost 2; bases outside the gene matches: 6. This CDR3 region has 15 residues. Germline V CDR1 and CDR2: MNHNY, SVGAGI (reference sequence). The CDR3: CASSYSGTRAYEQYF. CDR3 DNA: TGTGCCAGCAGTTATTCCGGGACTAGGGCCTACGAGCAGTACTTC.

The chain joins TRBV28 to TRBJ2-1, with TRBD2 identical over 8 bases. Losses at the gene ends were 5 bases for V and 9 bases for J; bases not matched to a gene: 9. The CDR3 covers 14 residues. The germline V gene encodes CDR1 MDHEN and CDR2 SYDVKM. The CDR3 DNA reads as TGTGCCAGCAGTGGACTAGCCGGCCCCCTTGAGCAGTTCTTC. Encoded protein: CASSGLAGPLEQFF.

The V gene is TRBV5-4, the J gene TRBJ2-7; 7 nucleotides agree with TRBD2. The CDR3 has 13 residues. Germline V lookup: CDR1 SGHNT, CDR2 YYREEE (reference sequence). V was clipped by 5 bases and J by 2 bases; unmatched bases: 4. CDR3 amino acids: CASRGGEPYEQYF. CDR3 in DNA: TGTGCCAGCAGGGGGGGGGAACCCTACGAGCAGTACTTC. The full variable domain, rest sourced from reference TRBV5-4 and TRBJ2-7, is ETGVTQSPTHLIKTRGQQVTLRCSSQSGHNTVSWYQQALGQGPQFIFQYYREEENGRGNFPPRFSGLQFPNYSSELNVNALELDDSALYLCASRGGEPYEQYFGPGTRLTVT.

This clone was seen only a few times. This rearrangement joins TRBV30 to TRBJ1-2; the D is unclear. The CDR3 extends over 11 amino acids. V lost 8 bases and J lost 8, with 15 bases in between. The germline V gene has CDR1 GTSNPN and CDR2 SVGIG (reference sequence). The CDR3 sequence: CAGLGRSGYTF. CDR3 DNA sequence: TGTGCCGGCCTTGGACGATCAGGCTACACCTTC.

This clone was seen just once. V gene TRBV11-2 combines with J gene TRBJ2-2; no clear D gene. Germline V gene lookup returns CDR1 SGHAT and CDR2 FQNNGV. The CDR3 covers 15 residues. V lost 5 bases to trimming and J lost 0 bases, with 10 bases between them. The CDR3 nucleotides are TGTGCCAGCAGCCTCGACGCCACGAACACCGGGGAGCTGTTTTTT. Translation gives CASSLDATNTGELFF.

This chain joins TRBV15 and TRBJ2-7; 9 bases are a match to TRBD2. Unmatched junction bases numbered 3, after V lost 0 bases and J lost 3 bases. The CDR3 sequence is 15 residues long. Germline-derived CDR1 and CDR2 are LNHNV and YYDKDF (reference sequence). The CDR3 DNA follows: TGTGCCACCAGCAGAGAAGCGGGAGGCCTCTACGAGCAGTACTTC. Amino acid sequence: CATSREAGGLYEQYF.

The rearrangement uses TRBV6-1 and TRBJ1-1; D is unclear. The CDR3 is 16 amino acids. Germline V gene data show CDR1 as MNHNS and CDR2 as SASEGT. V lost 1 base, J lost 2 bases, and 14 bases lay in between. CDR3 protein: CASSEGDRVLNTEAFF. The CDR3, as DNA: TGTGCCAGCAGTGAAGGGGATAGAGTCCTCAACACTGAAGCTTTCTTT.

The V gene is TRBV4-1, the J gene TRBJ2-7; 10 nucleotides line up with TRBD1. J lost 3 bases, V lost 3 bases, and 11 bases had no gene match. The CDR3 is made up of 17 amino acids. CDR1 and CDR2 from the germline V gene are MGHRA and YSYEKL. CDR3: CASSQRIPGQGFYEQYF. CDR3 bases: TGCGCCAGCAGCCAGAGGATCCCGGGACAGGGGTTCTACGAGCAGTACTTC.

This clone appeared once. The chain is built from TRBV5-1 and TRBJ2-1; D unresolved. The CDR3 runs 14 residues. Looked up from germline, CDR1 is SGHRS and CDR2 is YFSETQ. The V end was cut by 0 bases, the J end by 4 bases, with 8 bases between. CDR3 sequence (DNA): TGCGCCAGCAGCTTGGTGTCTGTTTACAATGAGCAGTTCTTC. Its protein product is CASSLVSVYNEQFF.

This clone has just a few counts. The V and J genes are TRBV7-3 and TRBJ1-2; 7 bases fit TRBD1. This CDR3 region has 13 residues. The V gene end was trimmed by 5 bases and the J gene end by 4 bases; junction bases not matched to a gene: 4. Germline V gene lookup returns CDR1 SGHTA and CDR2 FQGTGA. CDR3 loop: CASSAGQLYGYTF. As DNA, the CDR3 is TGTGCCAGCAGCGCGGGACAGCTCTATGGCTACACCTTC.

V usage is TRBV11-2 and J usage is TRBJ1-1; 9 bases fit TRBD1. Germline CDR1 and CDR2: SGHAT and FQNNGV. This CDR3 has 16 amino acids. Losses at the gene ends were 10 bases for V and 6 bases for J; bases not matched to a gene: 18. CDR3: CATALLRGQGSSEAFF. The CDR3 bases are TGTGCCACTGCCCTGTTAAGGGGACAGGGATCTTCTGAAGCTTTCTTT.

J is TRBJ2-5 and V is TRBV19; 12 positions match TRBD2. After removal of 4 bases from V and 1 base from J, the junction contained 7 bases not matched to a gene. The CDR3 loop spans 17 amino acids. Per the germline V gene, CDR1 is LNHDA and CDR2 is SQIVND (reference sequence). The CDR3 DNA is TGTGCCAGTAGTACACTAGCGGGAGGTGCTCTCCAAGAGACCCAGTACTTC. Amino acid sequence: CASSTLAGGALQETQYF.

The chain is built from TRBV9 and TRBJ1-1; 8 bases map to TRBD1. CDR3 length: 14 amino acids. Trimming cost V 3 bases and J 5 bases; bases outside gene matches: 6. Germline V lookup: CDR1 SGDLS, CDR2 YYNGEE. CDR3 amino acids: CASSGRDRRTEAFF. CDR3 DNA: TGTGCCAGCAGCGGACGGGACAGGCGGACTGAAGCTTTCTTT.

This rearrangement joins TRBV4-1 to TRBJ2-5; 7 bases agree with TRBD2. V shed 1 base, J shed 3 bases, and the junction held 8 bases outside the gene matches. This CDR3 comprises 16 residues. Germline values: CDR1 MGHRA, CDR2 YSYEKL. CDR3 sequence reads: CASSQGGGVPEETQYF. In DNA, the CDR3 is TGCGCCAGCAGCCAAGGTGGGGGGGTACCTGAAGAGACCCAGTACTTC.

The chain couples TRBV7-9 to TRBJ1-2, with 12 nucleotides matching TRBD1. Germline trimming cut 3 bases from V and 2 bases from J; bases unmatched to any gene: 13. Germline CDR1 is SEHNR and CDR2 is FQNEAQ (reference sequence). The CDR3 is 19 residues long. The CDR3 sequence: CASSLEGTGGPKKNYGYTF. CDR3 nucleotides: TGTGCCAGCAGCTTGGAAGGGACAGGGGGCCCCAAAAAGAACTATGGCTACACCTTC.